One TCR beta chain is described in this entry. There is no known antigen for this receptor. It has no much larger one-base neighbor in the sample; base qualities were not kept. Its CDR3 holds 13 amino acids, cysteine through phenylalanine. Left in the record is the CDR3 DNA by itself, 39 bases read in frame from the first base. Via the germline V gene (reference sequence), CDR1 is WNHNN and CDR2 SYGVQD. V loses 8 bases at its end and J loses 6 bases; junction bases beyond the gene matches: 8. The data stem from a study of T cell clonotyping in hematopoietic cell transplantation (dated by TCRdb to the early 2020s). Turning to the overall study: Pretransplant samples from recipients were collected after cytoreduction. A total of 110 to 150 blood samples were gathered in the study from roughly 40 consecutive transplant recipients along with their related donors. Recruitment of patients ran from late 2015 to early 2017, and follow-up continued until late 2020 or until death.

Interpreted using the paper, the time point label stands for: recipient sample about 28 days before transplant, after cytoreduction. Blood from recipients was drawn roughly 28 days before transplant, then again at days 30, 100 and 180 after transplant. Nuclei Lysis Solution was used to extract genomic DNA from fresh or cryopreserved unfractionated peripheral blood mononuclear cells. The full study reports these points: The sample size was limited and the cells went unsorted, which meant the CD4 and CD8 repertoire contributions could not be told apart. After transplant, TCR diversity in recipients dropped, and pathologically expanded clonotypes increased progressively from day 30 to day 180. Donor and pretransplant recipient Inverse Simpson Index values predicted broader posttransplant TCR repertoire diversity. Just a small fraction of recipient repertoires overlapped with donor repertoires, and more than 95% appeared de novo at the given depth.

The immunoSEQ assay, a bias-controlled multiplex PCR using V- and J-specific primers, was used to amplify TCR beta CDR3 regions from genomic DNA. In a second PCR step, a proprietary barcode and Illumina adapter sequences were attached to the CDR3 amplicons. An Illumina MiSeq instrument was used for sequencing of the CDR3 libraries. Regarding the original processing steps: Export and quality control were handled in immunoSEQ Analyzer 3.0, while downstream analyses relied on R Bioconductor and Immunarch. Only productive rearrangements in the normalized downsampled data set were used to calculate repertoire metrics. In the normalized cohort, clonotypes with more than 5 templates were defined as pathologically expanded. The Inverse Simpson Index served as the measure of repertoire diversity. CMV-specificity analyses were carried out on the non-normalized data set to capture all clonotypes. This is the immuneACCESS table as TCRdb keeps it, with only in-frame sequences that have V and J called. A part of the clones is gone; compared with another copy, unresolved V genes explain less than half, and the rest is unexplained. That table furnishes V, J and clone size, whereas the DNA furnished D and trimming. This sample holds some 76,000 clones; almost 97% were observed only once. The ten largest clones capture around 1.5% of the sample.

The source was peripheral blood mononuclear cells, collected before stem cell transplant. The sequence derives from a woman in her forties or fifties with acute myeloid leukemia. Some clones in this sample may be carry-over from other donors' samples. Recombination joined TRBV10-1 with TRBJ2-7; 9 of the junction bases match TRBD1. The DNA reads as follows: TGCGCCAGCCAGGGGACAGGGTATTCCGAGCAGTACTTC. Its protein reads: CASQGTGYSEQYF.